The 9 T cell receptor beta chains in this list originate from one sample, sequenced in a study of cytomegalovirus exposure and HLA in healthy donors. It was with 60 Vbeta and 13 Jbeta primers that the PCR ran. The table came from immunoSEQ multiplex PCR; TCRdb's copy has only in-frame clones and leaves some out. The table lists around 170,000 clones, about 80% of them singletons. Sequencing was carried out using PBMCs. The receptors derive from a man aged 40-55 years in good health and CMV-seronegative.

The chain couples TRBV6-1 to TRBJ1-1; TRBD1 is a possible D gene (6 bases). The CDR3 spans 14 residues. The germline gives CDR1 MNHNS, CDR2 SASEGT. V shed 6 bases and J shed 4 bases, with 15 bases lying between them. CDR3: CASSITGLGTEAFF. The CDR3 DNA reads as TGTGCCAGCAGCATTACAGGGTTAGGCACTGAAGCTTTCTTT.

The CDR3 is CASSSQGNSNQPQHF. The DNA for the CDR3 is TGTGCCAGCAGCAGTCAGGGAAATAGCAATCAGCCCCAGCATTTT. The chain recombines TRBV4-2 with TRBJ1-5, with TRBD1 as a possible D gene (5 bases). The germline CDR1 and CDR2 sequences are LGHNA and YNFKEQ. The CDR3 spans 15 residues. The V end was cut by 5 bases, the J end by 0 bases, with 11 bases between.

J is TRBJ2-4 and V is TRBV2; no clear D. Germline V gene lookup returns CDR1 SNHLY and CDR2 FYNNEI. The CDR3 extends over 16 amino acids. Trimming cost V 3 bases and J 1 base, with 13 bases left between them. The CDR3 DNA reads TGTGCCAGCAGTGAGGCCCGTGGTCGTGCCAAAAACATTCAGTACTTC. Its translation is CASSEARGRAKNIQYF.

The chain uses TRBV27 and TRBJ1-3; 8 nucleotides match TRBD1. The J segment lost 4 bases and the V segment lost 2 bases, leaving 4 bases of the junction unmatched. This CDR3 comprises 15 residues. Germline CDR1 and CDR2: MNHEY and SMNVEV (reference sequence). DNA of the CDR3: TGTGCCAGCAGTTTACAGGGGGCGGGGGGAAACACCATATATTTT. Its translation is CASSLQGAGGNTIYF.

The CDR3 coding sequence is TGTGCCAGCACCCAGGAGAGGGCTGGGGCCAACGTCCTGACTTTC. Residues: CASTQERAGANVLTF. V is TRBV7-2 and J is TRBJ2-6, with a weak D call TRBD2 (5 bases). The CDR3 spans 15 residues. CDR1 and CDR2 (germline): SGHTA, FQGNSA. The V end was cut by 7 bases, the J end by 2 bases, with 12 bases between.

CDR3 loop: CASALDGSGYTGELFF. DNA of the CDR3: TGTGCCAGCGCCCTTGATGGGAGCGGTTACACCGGGGAGCTGTTTTTT. The J gene is TRBJ2-2, the V gene TRBV27; possibly TRBD2 for D (5 bases). Germline V gene lookup returns CDR1 MNHEY and CDR2 SMNVEV (reference sequence). The CDR3 is made up of 16 amino acids. V gave up 8 bases and J gave up 3 bases, with 19 bases separating them.

This chain joins TRBV19 and TRBJ1-2; 11 positions match TRBD1. The CDR3 runs to 19 residues. Trimming cost V 3 bases and J 7 bases; bases outside gene matches: 19. Germline V gene data show CDR1 as LNHDA and CDR2 as SQIVND (reference sequence). CDR3 in amino acids: CASSMSPTGTGGIVGGYTF. The CDR3 DNA reads TGTGCCAGTAGTATGTCCCCTACCGGGACAGGGGGAATCGTGGGTGGCTACACCTTC.

This clone occurred once. The chain uses TRBV5-5 and TRBJ2-3, with D possibly TRBD2 on 7 matching bases. V was clipped by 3 bases and J by 0 bases, with 11 bases between them. The CDR3 runs 15 residues. Germline V CDR1 and CDR2: SGHKS, YYEKEE (reference sequence). CDR3 coding DNA: TGTGCCAGCAGCTGGGGGGGGCTTAGCACAGATACGCAGTATTTT. It specifies CASSWGGLSTDTQYF.

This clone was picked up one time. The chain carries TRBV2 and TRBJ1-2; 9 bases are a match to TRBD1. There are 14 residues in the CDR3. Germline lookup yields CDR1 SNHLY and CDR2 FYNNEI. The V segment lost 1 base and the J segment 5 bases; nucleotides outside the gene matches: 2. The CDR3 nucleotides read TGTGCCAGCAGTGAAGAGGGACAGGGTTATGGCTACACCTTC. Its translation: CASSEEGQGYGYTF.